This T cell receptor (beta chain) comes out of a study of cytomegalovirus exposure and HLA in healthy donors. This CDR3 is built from 15 residues. Germline-derived CDR1 and CDR2 are KGHSH and LQKENI. V shed 1 base and J 4 bases; nucleotides not matched to a gene: 3. The PCR contained 60 Vbeta and 13 Jbeta primers. Using immunoSEQ multiplex PCR, the repertoire was profiled, and TCRdb retains in-frame clones only, with some absent. Altogether 120,000 or so clones are present, around 80% being singletons, with the ten largest covering about 1.2%. Sequencing used PBMCs. The receptor's source is a female donor in good health and CMV-seronegative. The rearrangement joins TRBV18 to TRBJ2-2; 7 positions agree with TRBD1. CDR3 loop: CASSPQTGFTGELFF. The CDR3 nucleotides are TGTGCCAGCTCACCACAGACAGGGTTCACCGGGGAGCTGTTTTTT.